One sample yielded the 18 T cell receptor beta chains listed below, sequenced in a study of blood T cells in healthy people across ages. The second PCR ran about 6 to 12 cycles with a sample-barcoded 5' primer and J-beta primers. MiXCR, run by TCRdb on the 5' RACE reads, gives a single entry per CDR3 protein. The repertoire holds fewer than 1 million distinct CDR3 sequences, under 45% seen once, with roughly 19% in the top ten. The sequenced material came from blood. The receptors stem from a man in his 60s in good health.

The chain recombines TRBV28 with TRBJ1-6, with unresolved D. Looked up from germline, CDR1 is MDHEN and CDR2 is SYDVKM. Trimming removed 1 base at V and 9 bases at J, with 7 bases between. There are 13 residues in the CDR3. The CDR3 sequence: CASSLSFVSPLHF. The CDR3 DNA follows: TGTGCCAGCAGTTTATCCTTTGTTTCACCCCTCCACTTT. The entire variable domain, with the rest obtained from reference TRBV28 and TRBJ1-6, is as follows: DVKVTQSSRYLVKRTGEKVFLECVQDMDHENMFWYRQDPGLGLRLIYFSYDVKMKEKGDIPEGYSVSREKKERFSLILESASTNQTSMYLCASSLSFVSPLHFGNGTRLTVT.

The genes are TRBV6-2 or TRBV6-3 and TRBJ1-5; D unresolved. Germline lookup yields CDR1 MNHEY and CDR2 SVGEGT. Trimming left V 7 bases short and J 1 base short, with 14 bases between. The CDR3 runs to 15 residues. CDR3 region: CASTPAQRSNQPQHF. As DNA, the CDR3 is TGTGCCAGCACCCCGGCACAGAGGAGCAATCAGCCCCAGCATTTT.

The chain uses TRBV27 and TRBJ1-6, with 10 bases fitting TRBD1. CDR3 length: 15 residues. CDR1 MNHEY and CDR2 SMNVEV come from the germline V gene (reference sequence). Trimming cost V 5 bases and J 7 bases; bases outside gene matches: 5. DNA for the CDR3: TGTGCCAGCAGTAACCGACAGGGGGCGAATTCACCCCTCCACTTT. This sequence encodes CASSNRQGANSPLHF.

This chain links TRBV30 with TRBJ2-1; 9 positions agree with TRBD1. V shed 5 bases and J 9 bases; nucleotides not matched to a gene: 17. Germline CDR1 GTSNPN, CDR2 SVGIG (reference sequence). This CDR3 spans 16 amino acids. CDR3 coding DNA: TGTGCCTGGGGTCAGCTTCGGACAGGGGCTAGTGGTGAGCAGTTCTTC. This translates into CAWGQLRTGASGEQFF.

V is TRBV7-2 and J is TRBJ1-6; 8 nucleotides match TRBD1. CDR1 is SGHTA and CDR2 is FQGNSA in the germline V gene. The CDR3 runs 15 residues. V gave up 5 bases and J gave up 9 bases; unmatched junction bases: 9. The CDR3: CASSGQGMVRSPLHF. The CDR3 coding sequence is TGTGCCAGCAGCGGACAGGGTATGGTTCGTTCACCCCTCCACTTT.

The chain couples TRBV7-3 to TRBJ2-1, with 9 positions matching TRBD2. J lost 0 bases, V lost 4 bases, and 13 bases had no gene match. The CDR3 spans 19 residues. The germline CDR1 and CDR2 sequences are SGHTA and FQGTGA. This CDR3 is CASSCPRTLAGDSYNEQFF. The CDR3 DNA is TGTGCCAGCAGCTGCCCTAGGACTTTAGCGGGGGACTCCTACAATGAGCAGTTCTTC. Full variable domain (outside the CDR3, taken from reference TRBV7-3 and TRBJ2-1): GAGVSQTPSNKVTEKGKYVELRCDPISGHTALYWYRQSLGQGPEFLIYFQGTGAADDSGLPNDRFFAVRPEGSVSTLKIQRTERGDSAVYLCASSCPRTLAGDSYNEQFFGPGTRLTVL.

The chain couples TRBV15 to TRBJ2-3; 15 nucleotides match TRBD2. Unmatched junction bases numbered 3, after V lost 0 bases and J lost 5 bases. The CDR3 extends over 17 amino acids. Germline V gene sequence: CDR1 LNHNV, CDR2 YYDKDF (reference sequence). CDR3 in amino acids: CATSRDWTSGGEDTQYF. The DNA of the CDR3 is TGTGCCACCAGCAGAGATTGGACTAGCGGGGGGGAAGATACGCAGTATTTT.

V is TRBV5-1 and J is TRBJ2-7; the D is unclear. This CDR3 comprises 14 residues. Germline V lookup: CDR1 SGHRS, CDR2 YFSETQ. Between the trimmed V and J ends, which lost 0 bases and 1 base, there was a span of 8 bases. CDR3 in amino acids: CASSLASHSYEQYF. The DNA of the CDR3 is TGCGCCAGCAGCTTGGCCTCCCATTCCTACGAGCAGTACTTC.

This clonotype came up a few times. The chain uses TRBV20-1 and TRBJ2-3, with 7 bases matching TRBD1. Germline CDR1 DFQATT, CDR2 SNEGSKA (reference sequence). The V and J ends lost 1 base and 5 bases, in that order; junction bases with no gene match: 3. The CDR3 covers 13 residues. CDR3 sequence: CSARAPGGDTQYF. DNA for the CDR3: TGCAGTGCTAGAGCGCCAGGGGGAGATACGCAGTATTTT.

Many counts were recorded for this clonotype. A much larger clonotype is one base distant, so this may be a read error. V and J are TRBV7-6 and TRBJ2-5; 15 bases align to TRBD2. CDR1 SGHVS and CDR2 FNYEAQ come from the germline V gene. V shed 5 bases and J 11 bases; nucleotides not matched to a gene: 12. This CDR3 is built from 16 residues. The CDR3 is CASSPRTSGGAPEQYF. As DNA, the CDR3 is TGTGCCAGCAGCCCGCGGACTAGCGGGGGGGCCCCTGAGCAGTACTTC.

The V call is TRBV12-3 or TRBV12-4, the J call TRBJ2-5; no clear D. This CDR3 contains 13 residues. V shed 3 bases and J shed 7 bases, with 12 bases lying between them. CDR3 protein: CASSFELQRTQYF. The DNA for the CDR3 is TGTGCCAGCAGTTTCGAGTTACAACGGACCCAGTACTTC.

This clonotype has ten or more counts. The rearrangement joins TRBV11-1 to TRBJ2-1; unclear D gene. Trimming stripped 3 bases from V and 4 bases from J, with 4 bases between. In germline, CDR1 is SGHAT, CDR2 FQDESV (reference sequence). CDR3 length: 12 residues. This chain's CDR3 is CASSFLYNEQFF. The CDR3 nucleotides read TGTGCCAGCAGCTTTTTATACAATGAGCAGTTCTTC.

A word on this clonotype: One end of the junction fails to match germline, which may point to a read error. The chain links TRBV5-5 to TRBJ2-1; weak D call: TRBD1 (5 bases). CDR1 is SGHKS and CDR2 is YYEKEE in the germline V gene (reference sequence). This CDR3 contains 17 residues. The CDR3 is CASGLAWVGQIYNEQFF. The CDR3 DNA reads TGTGCCAGCGGCTTGGCCTGGGTGGGGCAGATCTACAATGAGCAGTTCTTC. Full variable domain (rest looked up from reference TRBV5-5 and TRBJ2-1): DAGVTQSPTHLIKTRGQQVTLRCSPISGHKSVSWYQQVLGQGPQFIFQYYEKEERGRGNFPDRFSARQFPNYSSELNVNALLLGDSALYLCASGLAWVGQIYNEQFFGPGTRLTVL.

The chain carries TRBV6-1 and TRBJ1-1; D not certain. The CDR3 spans 13 residues. Germline CDR1 is MNHNS and CDR2 is SASEGT. Trimming cost V 0 bases and J 11 bases, with 13 bases left between them. The CDR3 spells CASSEARTARAFF. CDR3 bases: TGTGCCAGCAGTGAAGCGCGGACGGCCAGGGCTTTCTTT.

The chain is built from TRBV7-9 and TRBJ1-4; D gene unclear. CDR1 and CDR2 (germline): SEHNR, FQNEAQ (reference sequence). The CDR3 covers 17 residues. V was clipped by 2 bases and J by 5 bases, with 18 bases between them. CDR3 DNA: TGTGCCAGCAGCTTAATCGGGGTTCCCAGAACAAATGAAAAACTGTTTTTT. Protein product: CASSLIGVPRTNEKLFF. Filled out from reference TRBV7-9 and TRBJ1-4, the complete variable domain reads DTGVSQNPRHKITKRGQNVTFRCDPISEHNRLYWYRQTLGQGPEFLTYFQNEAQLEKSRLLSDRFSAERPKGSFSTLEIQRTEQGDSAMYLCASSLIGVPRTNEKLFFGSGTQLSVL.

V is TRBV27 and J is TRBJ1-4, with a possible D match to TRBD1 (6 bases). Germline CDR1 reads MNHEY; CDR2 reads SMNVEV (reference sequence). Trimming stripped 6 bases from V and 3 bases from J, with 14 bases between. The CDR3 has 15 amino acids. The DNA of the CDR3 is TGTGCCAGCAGCTACCGACCAGGGGCTAATGAAAAACTGTTTTTT. It specifies CASSYRPGANEKLFF.

V gene TRBV30 combines with J gene TRBJ1-1; D is uncertain. This CDR3 contains 13 residues. Germline-derived CDR1 and CDR2 are GTSNPN and SVGIG (reference sequence). Trimming pared 1 base from V and 5 bases from J, leaving 11 bases between. The CDR3 is CAWSGIRGTEAFF. In nucleotides, the CDR3 is TGTGCCTGGAGTGGGATAAGAGGAACTGAAGCTTTCTTT.

The chain recombines TRBV20-1 with TRBJ2-1; D remains ambiguous. Trimming took off 3 bases at V and 4 bases at J, with 13 bases between the two ends. The CDR3 extends over 14 amino acids. Germline V lookup: CDR1 DFQATT, CDR2 SNEGSKA (reference sequence). The CDR3 reads CSASRPRAYNEQFF. The CDR3 DNA follows: TGCAGTGCTAGCCGCCCACGCGCGTACAATGAGCAGTTCTTC.